This TCR beta chain was profiled in a study of blood T cell repertoires in COVID-19. Across the study: Acute-phase and convalescent COVID-19 samples originated in the United States, Italy and Spain. In each case, the material was cDNA or gDNA derived from T cells, B-cell-depleted T cells, or PBMCs.

Study processing details: Nucleated cell number was recorded as an estimate derived from reference gene primer amplification. This table comes from immunoSEQ multiplex PCR, and its TCRdb copy is limited to in-frame clones, with some not included. The V and J calls and clone size come from that table; D and trimming were worked out from the DNA. In the table there are a few hundred thousand clones, about 90% of which are singletons. CDR3 length: 13 residues. Trimming removed 6 bases at V and 2 bases at J, with 8 bases between. Seattle enrolled patients during active infection and tracked them longitudinally.

This chain links TRBV12-3 or TRBV12-4 with TRBJ1-5; D unresolved. The receptor comes from a man between 18 and 35 years old with COVID-19, enrolled during active disease. The specimen was peripheral blood. As DNA, the CDR3 is TGTGCCAGCAGCCCCGGGGGCAATCAGCCCCAGCATTTT. Translating it yields CASSPGGNQPQHF.